What follows are 20 T cell receptor beta chains derived from one specimen sequenced in a study of blood T cell repertoires in COVID-19. Data came from immunoSEQ multiplex PCR; TCRdb stores just in-frame clones and leaves some out. This table has a few hundred thousand clones, more than 70% appearing once. The material sequenced was peripheral blood. Receptor source: a woman under 40 with COVID-19, enrolled during active disease.

The chain is built from TRBV7-2 and TRBJ1-1; a possible D gene is TRBD1 (5 bases). Trimming cost V 1 base and J 2 bases, with 11 bases left between them. CDR1 and CDR2 from the germline V gene are SGHTA and FQGNSA. CDR3 length: 15 amino acids. CDR3 sequence: CASSLVGGANTEAFF. The CDR3 DNA is TGTGCCAGCAGCTTAGTCGGCGGGGCCAACACTGAAGCTTTCTTT.

This chain connects TRBV5-4 to TRBJ1-1; possibly TRBD1 for D (5 bases). CDR1 is SGHNT and CDR2 is YYREEE in the germline V gene (reference sequence). Trimming took off 0 bases at V and 11 bases at J, with 14 bases between the two ends. This CDR3 contains 13 residues. The chain's CDR3 is CASSLDSQGGAFF. Written as DNA, the CDR3 is TGTGCCAGCAGCTTGGACAGTCAGGGAGGGGCTTTCTTT.

The chain carries TRBV12-3 or TRBV12-4 and TRBJ1-2, with 7 bases identical to TRBD1. V lost 5 bases to trimming and J lost 5 bases; unmatched junction nucleotides: 5. This CDR3 is 13 amino acids long. The CDR3 DNA reads TGTGCCAGCAGTCCTGACAGGGTTTATGGCTACACCTTC. Amino acids: CASSPDRVYGYTF.

CDR3 nucleotides: TGCGCCAGCAGCCAACGACAGGAAACCTTCTCCTACAATGAGCAGTTCTTC. Encoded protein: CASSQRQETFSYNEQFF. The chain recombines TRBV4-3 with TRBJ2-1; possible D gene TRBD1, 6 bases. V was cut by 2 bases and J by 0 bases, with 14 bases left in between. The CDR3 consists of 17 residues. CDR1 and CDR2 (germline): LGHNA, YSLEER.

The gene calls are TRBV28 and TRBJ2-2, with 12 bases aligning to TRBD2. Germline lookup yields CDR1 MDHEN and CDR2 SYDVKM. V was pared by 4 bases and J by 2 bases, with 14 bases of the junction left unmatched. The CDR3 is made up of 20 amino acids. CDR3 protein: CASSSPQNLAGGTNTGELFF. The DNA of the CDR3 is TGTGCCAGCAGTTCCCCTCAGAATCTAGCGGGGGGGACCAACACCGGGGAGCTGTTTTTT.

The chain joins TRBV6-1 to TRBJ1-4; possibly TRBD1 for D (6 bases). Germline CDR1 reads MNHNS; CDR2 reads SASEGT. The CDR3 covers 16 residues. V was cut by 2 bases and J by 7 bases, with 17 bases left in between. The CDR3 DNA is TGTGCCAGCAGTGAAACCCCAGGGGCGGTTGGTGAAAAACTGTTTTTT. Residues: CASSETPGAVGEKLFF.

The V and J genes are TRBV11-3 and TRBJ2-7; D perhaps matches TRBD1 (5 bases). Germline assignment: CDR1 SGHNT and CDR2 YENEEA. The CDR3 has 13 amino acids. V was cut by 5 bases and J by 3 bases, with 11 bases left in between. CDR3 sequence: CASSRDRFYEQYV. Written as DNA, the CDR3 is TGTGCCAGCAGCCGAGACAGATTCTACGAGCAGTACGTC.

This clone appeared a few times. The chain combines TRBV7-2 with TRBJ1-2, with 9 bases that match TRBD1. Germline values: CDR1 SGHTA, CDR2 FQGNSA. The trim removed 1 base at V and 7 bases at J, leaving 7 bases unmatched. CDR3 length: 15 residues. CDR3 DNA sequence: TGTGCCAGCAGCTTAGTATTGACAGGGGGGAGTGGCTACACCTTC. This encodes CASSLVLTGGSGYTF. Full variable domain (outside the CDR3, taken from reference TRBV7-2 and TRBJ1-2): GAGVSQSPSNKVTEKGKDVELRCDPISGHTALYWYRQSLGQGLEFLIYFQGNSAPDKSGLPSDRFSAERTGGSVSTLTIQRTQQEDSAVYLCASSLVLTGGSGYTFGSGTRLTVV.

The CDR3 nucleotides are TGCGCCAGCAGTGAGTCACATGATTTTAACTATGGCTACACCTTC. This codes for CASSESHDFNYGYTF. V is TRBV10-2 and J is TRBJ1-2; D is undetermined. CDR3 size: 15 residues. Trimming left V 0 bases short and J 1 base short, with 9 bases between. Germline V CDR1 and CDR2: WSHSY, SAAADI.

The V gene is TRBV14, the J gene TRBJ2-2; 9 nucleotides agree with TRBD2. This CDR3 region has 16 residues. The ends lost 3 bases at V and 4 bases at J; junction bases unmatched: 6. Germline V gene lookup returns CDR1 SGHDN and CDR2 FVKESK. This CDR3 reads CASSQWREGRTGELFF. The CDR3 DNA follows: TGTGCCAGCAGCCAGTGGCGGGAGGGTCGCACCGGGGAGCTGTTTTTT.

V gene TRBV19 combines with J gene TRBJ1-2, with a possible D match to TRBD1 (5 bases). The CDR3 runs to 14 residues. Germline V CDR1 and CDR2: LNHDA, SQIVND (reference sequence). V lost 6 bases and J 2 bases, leaving 13 bases between the germline ends. This CDR3 reads CASRGKTANYGYTF. For the CDR3, the DNA is TGTGCCAGTAGGGGTAAGACAGCAAACTATGGCTACACCTTC.

V and J are TRBV30 and TRBJ2-3, with 11 bases fitting TRBD2. Germline assignment: CDR1 GTSNPN and CDR2 SVGIG (reference sequence). V was pared by 0 bases and J by 0 bases, with 11 bases of the junction left unmatched. The CDR3 is made up of 19 amino acids. This CDR3 is CAWSVLAGEIRASTDTQYF. The CDR3 region has the DNA TGTGCCTGGAGTGTACTAGCGGGAGAAATTAGGGCTAGCACAGATACGCAGTATTTT.

This rearrangement joins TRBV28 to TRBJ1-1; D is unclear. The germline gives CDR1 MDHEN, CDR2 SYDVKM. The CDR3 runs to 12 residues. Here the CDR3 reads CATGPLNTEAFF. Written as DNA, the CDR3 is TGTGCTACGGGTCCCTTGAACACTGAAGCTTTCTTT.

J is TRBJ1-5 and V is TRBV5-1; D gene uncertain. CDR3 length: 14 amino acids. The V gene lost 0 bases and the J gene lost 3 bases, with 7 bases spanning the gap. Germline V gene sequence: CDR1 SGHRS, CDR2 YFSETQ. The CDR3 bases are TGCGCCAGCAGCTTGGGAGAGGCCAATCAGCCCCAGCATTTT. This sequence encodes CASSLGEANQPQHF. The variable domain in full, with the rest retrieved from reference TRBV5-1 and TRBJ1-5, is KAGVTQTPRYLIKTRGQQVTLSCSPISGHRSVSWYQQTPGQGLQFLFEYFSETQRNKGNFPGRFSGRQFSNSRSEMNVSTLELGDSALYLCASSLGEANQPQHFGDGTRLSIL.

The chain links TRBV25-1 to TRBJ1-6, with 10 nucleotides matching TRBD1. Per germline, CDR1 MGHDK and CDR2 SYGVNS. J gave up 8 bases and V 9 bases, and 4 bases lay outside the gene matches. The CDR3 has 13 residues. CDR3 region: CASSGTGDSPLHF. The CDR3 DNA reads as TGTGCCAGTTCCGGGACAGGGGATTCACCCCTCCACTTT.

The chain joins TRBV6-1 to TRBJ1-1; TRBD1 matches 9 bases. V was clipped by 4 bases and J by 3 bases; unmatched bases: 15. The CDR3 loop spans 18 amino acids. CDR1 and CDR2 from the germline V gene are MNHNS and SASEGT. The CDR3 region is CASSAPVGTGSMYTEAFF. CDR3 bases: TGTGCCAGCAGTGCGCCGGTCGGGACAGGGTCCATGTACACTGAAGCTTTCTTT.

The rearrangement uses TRBV28 and TRBJ2-1; 13 bases agree with TRBD2. CDR1 is MDHEN and CDR2 is SYDVKM in the germline V gene. Germline trimming cut 5 bases from V and 4 bases from J; bases unmatched to any gene: 2. The CDR3 consists of 15 residues. The CDR3 sequence is CASSTGLAGYNEQFF. In nucleotides, the CDR3 is TGTGCCAGCAGTACGGGACTAGCGGGGTACAATGAGCAGTTCTTC. Full variable domain (missing parts from reference TRBV28 and TRBJ2-1): DVKVTQSSRYLVKRTGEKVFLECVQDMDHENMFWYRQDPGLGLRLIYFSYDVKMKEKGDIPEGYSVSREKKERFSLILESASTNQTSMYLCASSTGLAGYNEQFFGPGTRLTVL.

DNA of the CDR3: TGTGCCAGCAGCTACGACAGGGAATTAAACATTCAGTACTTC. Translated: CASSYDRELNIQYF. The rearrangement uses TRBV7-9 and TRBJ2-4, with 7 bases matching TRBD1. The V and J ends lost 4 bases and 6 bases, in that order; junction bases with no gene match: 6. Germline CDR1 reads SEHNR; CDR2 reads FQNEAQ (reference sequence). The CDR3 is 14 amino acids. Full variable domain (missing parts from reference TRBV7-9 and TRBJ2-4): DTGVSQNPRHKITKRGQNVTFRCDPISEHNRLYWYRQTLGQGPEFLTYFQNEAQLEKSRLLSDRFSAERPKGSFSTLEIQRTEQGDSAMYLCASSYDRELNIQYFGAGTRLSVL.

The CDR3 here is CASNGQGSGELFF. The CDR3 nucleotides read TGTGCCAGCAATGGACAGGGGAGCGGGGAGCTGTTTTTT. V gene TRBV2 combines with J gene TRBJ2-2, with 9 bases identical to TRBD1. The V gene's germline CDR1 is SNHLY and CDR2 FYNNEI. Unmatched junction bases numbered 4, after V lost 7 bases and J lost 7 bases. This CDR3 spans 13 amino acids.

The rearrangement links TRBV4-2 to TRBJ1-5; TRBD1 matches 9 bases. V shed 1 base, J shed 7 bases, and the junction held 11 bases outside the gene matches. Germline CDR1 reads LGHNA; CDR2 reads YNFKEQ. This CDR3 is built from 17 residues. DNA of the CDR3: TGTGCCAGCAGCCAAGTTGGGGCGACAGGGGGTGGGCAGCCCCAGCATTTT. Residues: CASSQVGATGGGQPQHF.